This T cell receptor (beta chain) comes out of a study of shared clonotypes between healthy human individuals. With regard to this clone: Its antigen remains unidentified.

Overall study findings and caveats: Clonotypes which were not shared had lower generation probabilities than clonotypes that all four donors shared. Sharing across a handful of donors was seen in 4% to 5.5% of naive CD4 clonotypes. Memory subsets generally showed smaller estimated richness than naive subsets did.

This CDR3 is 18 amino acids long. Trimming at V came to 1 base and at J to 5 bases, leaving 10 bases not matched to a gene. CDR1 and CDR2 (germline): MGHDK, SYGVNS. Produced via immunoSEQ multiplex PCR; TCRdb's table is partial and in-frame only. Among 1,400,000 or so clones, about 98.5% were seen once, and the ten largest hold 0.36%. The donors were adults (healthy and HIV-negative) with no recent acute infections or vaccinations. The chain recombines TRBV25-1 with TRBJ2-5; 13 bases match TRBD2. The specimen was naive CD4+ T cells sorted from blood. Subset indicated: CD45RA+ positively selected. The source is a man under 40 in good health. CDR3 region: CASSESRTSGSWGETQYF. The CDR3, as DNA: TGTGCCAGCAGTGAATCGCGGACTAGCGGGAGTTGGGGGGAGACCCAGTACTTC.